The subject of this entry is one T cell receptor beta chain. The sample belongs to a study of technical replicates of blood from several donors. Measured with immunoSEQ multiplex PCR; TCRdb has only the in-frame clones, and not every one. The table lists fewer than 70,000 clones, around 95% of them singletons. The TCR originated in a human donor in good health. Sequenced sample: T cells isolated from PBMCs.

The CDR3 sequence is CASSYVVPTGNQPQHF. Written as DNA, the CDR3 is TGTGCCAGCAGTTACGTCGTCCCAACGGGCAATCAGCCCCAGCATTTT. The rearrangement joins TRBV6-6 to TRBJ1-5; D is ambiguous. V was cut by 2 bases and J by 2 bases, with 13 bases left in between. The CDR3 spans 16 residues. Germline CDR1 is MNHNY and CDR2 is SVGAGI (reference sequence).